The 20 T cell receptor beta chains below all came from one sample that was sequenced in a study of memory B cells and T cells in multiple sclerosis. Sequencing was performed with immunoSEQ multiplex PCR; in TCRdb, only in-frame clones are kept and a portion is missing. The sample shows under 50,000 clones, over 70% of them seen only once. Separate sequencing covered autoproliferating (CFSE-dim) and non-proliferating (CFSE-high) T cells from stimulus-free culture. Pooled replicate wells came from about 50 million CFSE-labeled PBMCs cultured approximately 7 days without stimulus. Their specific antigens are unknown. Source material: PBMCs from blood kept in culture. The receptor source for this set is a human donor with multiple sclerosis.

The rearrangement links TRBV5-5 to TRBJ1-2, with a tentative D call TRBD1 (5 bases). V lost 2 bases, J lost 8 bases, and 13 bases lay in between. Germline V gene data show CDR1 as SGHKS and CDR2 as YYEKEE (reference sequence). The CDR3 contains 13 residues. CDR3 DNA sequence: TGTGCCAGCAGCTTAGGAGGGGCGCGGGGCTACACCTTC. Its protein is CASSLGGARGYTF.

Note on this clone: Its ends do not fully match the called genes, so a read error is possible. The V and J genes are TRBV7-7 and TRBJ2-1; D uncertain. This CDR3 is built from 13 residues. The germline V gene encodes CDR1 SSHAT and CDR2 FNYEAQ (reference sequence). CDR3 in amino acids: CASSESSYNEQFF. In nucleotides, the CDR3 is TGTGCTAGCAGCGAGAGCTCCTACAATGAGCAGTTCTTC.

The chain recombines TRBV30 with TRBJ1-1; D uncertain. In germline, CDR1 is GTSNPN, CDR2 SVGIG (reference sequence). V was trimmed by 3 bases and J by 5 bases, leaving 16 bases between them. There are 14 residues in the CDR3. CDR3 region: CAWSDQLGRTEAFF. CDR3 nucleotide sequence: TGTGCCTGGAGCGATCAACTGGGAAGGACTGAAGCTTTCTTT. Filled out from reference TRBV30 and TRBJ1-1, the complete variable domain reads SQTIHQWPATLVQPVGSPLSLECTVEGTSNPNLYWYRQAAGRGLQLLFYSVGIGQISSEVPQNLSASRPQDRQFILSSKKLLLSDSGFYLCAWSDQLGRTEAFFGQGTRLTVV.

The chain uses TRBV9 and TRBJ2-2; 7 bases agree with TRBD1. Per germline, CDR1 SGDLS and CDR2 YYNGEE. Trimming took 0 bases from V and 4 from J; bases not matched to a gene: 12. This CDR3 spans 18 amino acids. Here the CDR3 reads CASSVAPLDRSFTGELFF. CDR3 nucleotide sequence: TGTGCCAGCAGCGTAGCTCCCCTGGACAGGTCTTTCACCGGGGAGCTGTTTTTT.

This chain connects TRBV28 to TRBJ1-5; D is unclear. Germline values: CDR1 MDHEN, CDR2 SYDVKM. V was pared by 2 bases and J by 7 bases, with 27 bases between. The CDR3 contains 19 residues. The CDR3: CASSLPDSGRLQIGQPQHF. CDR3 DNA: TGTGCCAGCAGTTTACCCGACTCGGGCAGGCTCCAAATTGGGCAGCCCCAGCATTTT.

This rearrangement joins TRBV11-2 to TRBJ2-5; 11 bases are shared with TRBD2. Losses at the gene ends were 3 bases for V and 5 bases for J; bases not matched to a gene: 5. This CDR3 is built from 15 residues. Germline CDR1 reads SGHAT; CDR2 reads FQNNGV. The CDR3 bases are TGTGCCAGCAGCTTGCCACTAGCGGGGGTGGAGACCCAGTACTTC. Translation: CASSLPLAGVETQYF.

The V and J genes are TRBV5-1 and TRBJ2-3, with D unresolved. The germline gives CDR1 SGHRS, CDR2 YFSETQ. CDR3 size: 12 residues. V was trimmed by 0 bases and J by 5 bases, leaving 4 bases between them. This chain's CDR3 is CASSLEGDTQYF. In nucleotides, the CDR3 is TGCGCCAGCAGCTTGGAAGGAGATACGCAGTATTTT.

The chain has TRBV5-8 and TRBJ2-3; D is tentatively TRBD1 or TRBD2 (6 bases each). This CDR3 is built from 14 residues. CDR1 is SGHTS, CDR2 YDEGEE, per germline. The germline V and J ends were trimmed by 5 bases and 5 bases, with 15 bases remaining between them. The CDR3, as DNA: TGTGCCAGCAGATTTTGGGGGGCGGAAGATACGCAGTATTTT. This gives the protein CASRFWGAEDTQYF.

J is TRBJ2-1 and V is TRBV30; tentatively, D is TRBD1 or TRBD2 (5 bases each). V lost 1 base and J 9 bases, leaving 16 bases between the germline ends. Germline CDR1 GTSNPN, CDR2 SVGIG (reference sequence). CDR3 length: 14 residues. For the CDR3, the DNA is TGTGCCTGGAGTGACGGGACCCTACCGGGTGAGCAGTTCTTC. Protein product: CAWSDGTLPGEQFF. Combining the CDR3 with reference TRBV30 and TRBJ2-1 gives the whole variable domain SQTIHQWPATLVQPVGSPLSLECTVEGTSNPNLYWYRQAAGRGLQLLFYSVGIGQISSEVPQNLSASRPQDRQFILSSKKLLLSDSGFYLCAWSDGTLPGEQFFGPGTRLTVL.

The chain is built from TRBV28 and TRBJ2-5; 9 bases line up with TRBD2. CDR1 and CDR2 from the germline V gene are MDHEN and SYDVKM. With V trimmed by 2 bases and J by 5 bases, 6 bases remained unmatched. The CDR3 loop spans 15 amino acids. DNA for the CDR3: TGTGCCAGCAGTTTAGTGGCTAGCGGGGAGGAGACCCAGTACTTC. Protein: CASSLVASGEETQYF.

V is TRBV10-2 and J is TRBJ2-3; D perhaps matches TRBD2 (5 bases). Germline V gene lookup returns CDR1 WSHSY and CDR2 SAAADI. The CDR3 totals 14 residues. V lost 5 bases to trimming and J lost 1 base, with 10 bases between them. CDR3 bases: TGCGCCAGCAGTCGCAGGCGGGGCACAGATACGCAGTATTTT. Translated: CASSRRRGTDTQYF.

The rearrangement joins TRBV4-2 to TRBJ2-2; 7 bases agree with TRBD2. The V and J ends lost 2 bases and 1 base, in that order; junction bases with no gene match: 1. The CDR3 totals 15 residues. The V gene's germline CDR1 is LGHNA and CDR2 YNFKEQ. The CDR3 sequence is CASSQSGENTGELFF. CDR3 coding DNA: TGTGCCAGCAGCCAAAGCGGGGAGAACACCGGGGAGCTGTTTTTT.

The chain uses TRBV29-1 and TRBJ2-3; D gene uncertain. The CDR3 runs to 13 residues. Trimming left V 6 bases short and J 1 base short, with 11 bases between. CDR1 is SQVTM, CDR2 ANQGSEA, per germline. In DNA, the CDR3 is TGCAGCGTAGCACAGTCTCGCACAGATACGCAGTATTTT. Amino acids: CSVAQSRTDTQYF.

This chain uses TRBV5-6 with TRBJ2-7; 7 nucleotides match TRBD2. The CDR3 consists of 17 residues. CDR1 SGHDT and CDR2 YYEEEE come from the germline V gene. The junction had 13 bases not matched to a gene; V was cut back by 0 bases and J by 4 bases. This CDR3 reads CASSLEWGGRSPYEQYF. CDR3 in DNA: TGTGCCAGCAGCTTGGAGTGGGGGGGACGCAGTCCTTACGAGCAGTACTTC.

The chain links TRBV18 to TRBJ2-7; perhaps TRBD1 as D (6 bases). This CDR3 is built from 14 residues. V dropped 3 bases and J dropped 5 bases, with 14 bases sitting between them. CDR1 is KGHSH, CDR2 LQKENI, per germline. CDR3 in amino acids: CASSPTGNWDEQYF. CDR3 nucleotide sequence: TGTGCCAGCTCACCCACAGGGAACTGGGACGAGCAGTACTTC.

The V call is TRBV30, the J call TRBJ1-3; D is uncertain. The CDR3 is 13 residues long. Germline CDR1 and CDR2: GTSNPN and SVGIG (reference sequence). V lost 4 bases, J lost 6 bases, and 13 bases lay in between. In DNA, the CDR3 is TGTGCCTGGACTACCGGATATGAAAACACCATATATTTT. Translation gives CAWTTGYENTIYF.

This chain connects TRBV5-1 to TRBJ2-1, with 7 bases that match TRBD2. Germline V gene lookup returns CDR1 SGHRS and CDR2 YFSETQ. The trim removed 4 bases at V and 5 bases at J, leaving 6 bases unmatched. This CDR3 comprises 14 residues. CDR3 sequence reads: CASSPGDYNNEQFF. The CDR3 bases are TGCGCCAGCAGCCCGGGGGACTACAACAATGAGCAGTTCTTC. The full variable domain, its missing parts supplied by reference TRBV5-1 and TRBJ2-1, is KAGVTQTPRYLIKTRGQQVTLSCSPISGHRSVSWYQQTPGQGLQFLFEYFSETQRNKGNFPGRFSGRQFSNSRSEMNVSTLELGDSALYLCASSPGDYNNEQFFGPGTRLTVL.

This sequence joins TRBV5-1 and TRBJ1-4, with unresolved D. The germline gives CDR1 SGHRS, CDR2 YFSETQ. This CDR3 spans 12 amino acids. V shed 2 bases and J shed 2 bases, with 1 base lying between them. This CDR3 reads CASSFTNEKLFF. In DNA, the CDR3 is TGCGCCAGCAGCTTCACTAATGAAAAACTGTTTTTT.

The J gene is TRBJ2-3, the V gene TRBV7-2; D unresolved. The CDR3 consists of 12 residues. Germline CDR1 is SGHTA and CDR2 is FQGNSA. Trimming removed 5 bases from V and 4 bases from J, with 7 bases in between. Here the CDR3 reads CASSEVADTQYF. The CDR3 DNA follows: TGTGCCAGCAGCGAAGTAGCAGATACGCAGTATTTT.

The CDR3 loop reads CAWEAGSSYEQYF. The CDR3 region has the DNA TGTGCCTGGGAGGCGGGGTCCAGCTACGAGCAGTACTTC. The V and J genes are TRBV30 and TRBJ2-7, with D possibly matching TRBD2 (6 bases). CDR3 length: 13 amino acids. V lost 5 bases and J 3 bases, leaving 14 bases between the germline ends. CDR1 and CDR2 from the germline V gene are GTSNPN and SVGIG (reference sequence).